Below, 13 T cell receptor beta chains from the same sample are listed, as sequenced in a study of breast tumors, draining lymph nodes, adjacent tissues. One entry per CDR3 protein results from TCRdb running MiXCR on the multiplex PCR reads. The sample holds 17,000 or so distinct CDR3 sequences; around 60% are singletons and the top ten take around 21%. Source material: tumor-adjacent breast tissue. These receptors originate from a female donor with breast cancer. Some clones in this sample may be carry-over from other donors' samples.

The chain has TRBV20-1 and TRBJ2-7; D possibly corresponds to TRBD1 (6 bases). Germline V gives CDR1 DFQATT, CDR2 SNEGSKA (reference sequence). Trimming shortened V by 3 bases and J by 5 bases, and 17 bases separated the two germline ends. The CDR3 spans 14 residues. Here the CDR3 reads CSARKTGPGDEQYF. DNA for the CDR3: TGCAGTGCTAGGAAGACAGGTCCTGGCGACGAGCAGTACTTC.

This chain's CDR3 is CASSLINQETQYF. The DNA of the CDR3 is TGTGCCAGCAGCTTAATCAACCAAGAGACCCAGTACTTC. The rearrangement links TRBV7-9 to TRBJ2-5, with no clear D. CDR1 is SEHNR and CDR2 is FQNEAQ in the germline V gene (reference sequence). The V end lost 2 bases, the J end lost 0 bases, and 4 bases lay between the germline ends. This CDR3 comprises 13 residues.

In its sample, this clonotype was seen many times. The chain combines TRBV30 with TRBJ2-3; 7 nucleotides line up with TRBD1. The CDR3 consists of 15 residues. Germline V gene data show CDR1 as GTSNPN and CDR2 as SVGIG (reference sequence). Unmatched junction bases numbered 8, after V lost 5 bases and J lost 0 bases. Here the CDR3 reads CAWGRQGMSTDTQYF. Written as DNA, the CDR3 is TGTGCCTGGGGAAGACAGGGTATGAGCACAGATACGCAGTATTTT. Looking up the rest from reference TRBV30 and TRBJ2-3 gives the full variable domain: SQTIHQWPATLVQPVGSPLSLECTVEGTSNPNLYWYRQAAGRGLQLLFYSVGIGQISSEVPQNLSASRPQDRQFILSSKKLLLSDSGFYLCAWGRQGMSTDTQYFGPGTRLTVL.

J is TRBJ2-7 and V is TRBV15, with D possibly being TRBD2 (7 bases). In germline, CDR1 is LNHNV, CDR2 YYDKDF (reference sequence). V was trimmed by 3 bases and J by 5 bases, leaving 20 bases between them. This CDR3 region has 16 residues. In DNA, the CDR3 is TGTGCCACCAGCAGGGGAGGGGGGCTAGGGCTCGACGAGCAGTACGTC. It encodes CATSRGGGLGLDEQYV.

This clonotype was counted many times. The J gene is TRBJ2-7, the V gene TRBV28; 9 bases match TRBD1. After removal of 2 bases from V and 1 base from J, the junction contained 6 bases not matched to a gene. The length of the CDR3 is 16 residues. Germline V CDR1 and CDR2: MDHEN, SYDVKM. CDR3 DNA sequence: TGTGCCAGCAGTTTACCGGGGACAGGGAAGTCCTACGAGCAGTACTTC. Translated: CASSLPGTGKSYEQYF.

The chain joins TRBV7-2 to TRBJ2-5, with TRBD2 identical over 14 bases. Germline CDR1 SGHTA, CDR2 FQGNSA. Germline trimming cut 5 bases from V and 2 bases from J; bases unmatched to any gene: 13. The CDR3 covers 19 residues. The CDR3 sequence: CASSPDPGLAGVGQETQYF. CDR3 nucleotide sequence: TGTGCCAGCAGCCCCGACCCGGGACTAGCGGGAGTGGGGCAAGAGACCCAGTACTTC.

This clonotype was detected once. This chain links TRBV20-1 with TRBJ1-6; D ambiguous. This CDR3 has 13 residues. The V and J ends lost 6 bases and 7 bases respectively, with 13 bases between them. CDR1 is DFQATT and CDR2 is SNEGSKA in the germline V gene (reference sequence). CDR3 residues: CSAPGSSNSPLHF. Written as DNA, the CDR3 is TGCAGTGCGCCCGGGTCCTCCAATTCACCCCTCCACTTT.

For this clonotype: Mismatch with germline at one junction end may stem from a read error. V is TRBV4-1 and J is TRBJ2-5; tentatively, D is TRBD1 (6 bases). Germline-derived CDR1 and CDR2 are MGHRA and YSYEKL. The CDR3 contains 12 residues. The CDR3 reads CASSQDLGTSIF. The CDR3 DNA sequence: TGCGCCAGCAGCCAAGATCTCGGGACAAGTATCTTC.

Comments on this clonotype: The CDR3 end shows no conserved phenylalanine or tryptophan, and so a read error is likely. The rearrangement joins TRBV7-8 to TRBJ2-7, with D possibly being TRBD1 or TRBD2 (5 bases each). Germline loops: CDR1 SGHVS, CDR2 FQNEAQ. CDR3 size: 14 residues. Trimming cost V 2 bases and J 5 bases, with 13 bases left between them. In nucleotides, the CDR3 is TGTGCCAGCAGCTTACTTAGGGACGGTGACGAGCAGTACCTC. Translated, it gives CASSLLRDGDEQYL.

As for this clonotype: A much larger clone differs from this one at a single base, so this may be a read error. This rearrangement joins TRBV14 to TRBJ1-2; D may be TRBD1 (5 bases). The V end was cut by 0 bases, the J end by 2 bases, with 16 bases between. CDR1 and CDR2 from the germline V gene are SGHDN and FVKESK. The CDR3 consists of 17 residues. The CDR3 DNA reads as TGTGCCAGCAGCCAAGAAAACCCTGCCAGGGTCAACTATGGCTACACCTTC. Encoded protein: CASSQENPARVNYGYTF.

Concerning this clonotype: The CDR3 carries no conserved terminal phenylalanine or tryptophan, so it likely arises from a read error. The CDR3 protein is CASSSSSAHYGYTL. In DNA form, the CDR3 reads TGTGCCAGCAGCTCCTCCTCGGCCCACTATGGCTACACCCTC. V usage is TRBV7-9 and J usage is TRBJ1-2, with unresolved D. CDR1 and CDR2 (germline): SEHNR, FQNEAQ (reference sequence). The CDR3 runs 14 residues. V lost 4 bases to trimming and J lost 3 bases, with 12 bases between them.

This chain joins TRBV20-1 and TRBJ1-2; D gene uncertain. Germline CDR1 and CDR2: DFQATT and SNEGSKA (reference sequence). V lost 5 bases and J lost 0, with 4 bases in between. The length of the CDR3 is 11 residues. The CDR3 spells CSAPTNYGYTF. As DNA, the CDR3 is TGCAGTGCTCCAACTAACTATGGCTACACCTTC.

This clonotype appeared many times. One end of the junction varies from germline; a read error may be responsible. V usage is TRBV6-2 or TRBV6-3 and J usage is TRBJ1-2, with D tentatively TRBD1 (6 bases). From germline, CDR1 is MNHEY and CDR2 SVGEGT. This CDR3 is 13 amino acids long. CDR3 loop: CASSHSHRDGYTF. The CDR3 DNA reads TGTGCCAGCAGTCACTCACACAGGGATGGCTACACCTTC.